The 19 T cell receptor beta chains listed next were all sequenced from one sample in a study of blood T cell repertoires in COVID-19. Profiled with immunoSEQ multiplex PCR; TCRdb holds only in-frame clones, not every one. The sample yields roughly 340,000 clones, about nine tenths seen once. Sequencing input: peripheral blood. The receptors stem from a woman in her forties or fifties with COVID-19, enrolled during active disease.

This chain uses TRBV19 with TRBJ2-2; 9 bases are shared with TRBD1. This CDR3 has 15 residues. The junction had 9 bases not matched to a gene; V was cut back by 7 bases and J by 6 bases. The germline V gene has CDR1 LNHDA and CDR2 SQIVND (reference sequence). CDR3 region: CASNAGQGWAGELFF. DNA of the CDR3: TGTGCCAGTAACGCGGGACAGGGTTGGGCCGGGGAGCTGTTTTTT.

The genes are TRBV10-2 and TRBJ2-3; D is possibly TRBD2 (5 bases). The germline gives CDR1 WSHSY, CDR2 SAAADI. The CDR3 is made up of 14 amino acids. With 7 bases removed from V and 4 bases from J, the gap between germline ends came to 15 bases. CDR3 nucleotide sequence: TGCGCCAGCATTCCCTCGGCGGGCGCAGATACGCAGTATTTT. As protein: CASIPSAGADTQYF.

The J gene is TRBJ2-7, the V gene TRBV4-1; D perhaps matches TRBD2 (6 bases). The CDR3 length is 15 residues. Germline V gene sequence: CDR1 MGHRA, CDR2 YSYEKL. V gave up 1 base and J gave up 3 bases, with 13 bases separating them. CDR3 bases: TGCGCCAGCAGCCAAGGGAGGGCTAGCAGCTACGAGCAGTACTTC. Encoded protein: CASSQGRASSYEQYF.

CDR3 loop: CASGLVLAGVGNEQFF. In DNA, the CDR3 is TGTGCTAGTGGTTTGGTGTTAGCGGGAGTCGGAAATGAGCAGTTCTTC. The rearrangement links TRBV12-5 to TRBJ2-1; TRBD2 matches 9 bases. Germline V gene data show CDR1 as LGHNT and CDR2 as FRNRAP. Trimming took 0 bases from V and 7 from J; bases not matched to a gene: 7. The CDR3 consists of 16 residues.

The V and J genes are TRBV6-5 and TRBJ1-6, with a tentative D call TRBD1 (6 bases). Looked up from germline, CDR1 is MNHEY and CDR2 is SVGAGI. With 7 bases removed from V and 5 bases from J, the gap between germline ends came to 15 bases. CDR3 length: 15 residues. CDR3 amino acids: CASNTVGTNNSPLHF. The CDR3 region has the DNA TGTGCCAGCAATACGGTGGGGACAAATAATTCACCCCTCCACTTT.

This sequence joins TRBV5-1 and TRBJ2-1; D might be TRBD2 (5 bases). This CDR3 region has 12 residues. The germline V gene has CDR1 SGHRS and CDR2 YFSETQ. V was trimmed by 4 bases and J by 7 bases, leaving 9 bases between them. In DNA, the CDR3 is TGCGCCAGCAGCCGGGGTAGAAATGAGCAGTTCTTC. Amino acids: CASSRGRNEQFF.

V usage is TRBV7-3 and J usage is TRBJ2-3; D gene unclear. CDR3 length: 15 residues. Germline assignment: CDR1 SGHTA and CDR2 FQGTGA. Trimming cost V 0 bases and J 3 bases, with 10 bases left between them. The CDR3 DNA reads as TGTGCCAGCAGCTTAACCCCCGTGCGAACAGATACGCAGTATTTT. Residues: CASSLTPVRTDTQYF. Supplemented by reference TRBV7-3 and TRBJ2-3, the full variable domain reads GAGVSQTPSNKVTEKGKYVELRCDPISGHTALYWYRQSLGQGPEFLIYFQGTGAADDSGLPNDRFFAVRPEGSVSTLKIQRTERGDSAVYLCASSLTPVRTDTQYFGPGTRLTVL.

V and J are TRBV19 and TRBJ2-7; possibly TRBD1 for D (5 bases). CDR1 and CDR2 (germline): LNHDA, SQIVND (reference sequence). The germline V and J ends were trimmed by 7 bases and 4 bases, with 23 bases remaining between them. This CDR3 is built from 16 residues. The CDR3: CASTPRAQGTVYEQYF. In DNA form, the CDR3 reads TGTGCCAGTACCCCCCGGGCCCAGGGTACGGTATACGAGCAGTACTTC.

The rearrangement joins TRBV7-2 to TRBJ2-7; D gene uncertain. The CDR3 runs to 13 residues. Germline V lookup: CDR1 SGHTA, CDR2 FQGNSA. V gave up 4 bases and J gave up 4 bases, with 11 bases separating them. CDR3 region: CASSSPMSYEQYF. In DNA form, the CDR3 reads TGTGCCAGCAGCTCGCCCATGAGTTACGAGCAGTACTTC.

The V and J genes are TRBV7-9 and TRBJ2-3; 7 bases agree with TRBD1. The germline CDR1 and CDR2 sequences are SEHNR and FQNEAQ (reference sequence). J gave up 3 bases and V 1 base, and 4 bases lay outside the gene matches. The CDR3 is 15 residues long. The CDR3: CASSLEGARTDTQYF. The CDR3 DNA sequence: TGTGCCAGCAGCTTAGAGGGGGCTCGAACAGATACGCAGTATTTT.

V and J are TRBV2 and TRBJ1-2; D is undetermined. CDR3 length equals 13 residues. V was clipped by 5 bases and J by 2 bases, with 9 bases between them. Germline V CDR1 and CDR2: SNHLY, FYNNEI. The CDR3 DNA follows: TGTGCCAGCAGTCGAGCGGAAAACTATGGCTACACCTTC. Translated, it gives CASSRAENYGYTF.

J is TRBJ1-1 and V is TRBV4-1, with unresolved D. CDR3 length: 15 residues. From germline, CDR1 is MGHRA and CDR2 YSYEKL. The ends were cut back, 0 bases at V and 3 bases at J, with 11 bases in the middle. CDR3 residues: CASSQDPLRDTEAFF. CDR3 DNA: TGCGCCAGCAGCCAAGACCCTTTGAGGGACACTGAAGCTTTCTTT.

The rearrangement uses TRBV19 and TRBJ1-2, with D perhaps TRBD1 (6 bases). Germline V gene data show CDR1 as LNHDA and CDR2 as SQIVND (reference sequence). The CDR3 covers 14 residues. Trimming removed 3 bases at V and 3 bases at J, with 11 bases between. This CDR3 is CASSIPGHYYGYTF. In DNA, the CDR3 is TGTGCCAGTAGTATCCCGGGACACTACTATGGCTACACCTTC.

The chain employs TRBV4-3 and TRBJ2-5; 7 nucleotides agree with TRBD2. Germline trimming cut 5 bases from V and 5 bases from J; bases unmatched to any gene: 14. CDR3 size: 16 residues. Germline-derived CDR1 and CDR2 are LGHNA and YSLEER. The CDR3 loop is CASSAGERGAVETQYF. The CDR3 region has the DNA TGCGCCAGCAGCGCGGGGGAGCGAGGGGCCGTGGAGACCCAGTACTTC.

The rearrangement links TRBV10-3 to TRBJ2-1; 8 positions match TRBD1. CDR1 is ENHRY, CDR2 SYGVKD, per germline. With 5 bases clipped from V and 7 bases from J, the junction kept 13 bases outside the gene matches. The CDR3 totals 16 residues. The CDR3, as DNA: TGTGCCATCAGTAGCGCAGCAGGGGGCGTCAATAATGAGCAGTTCTTC. This sequence encodes CAISSAAGGVNNEQFF.

This sequence joins TRBV6-5 and TRBJ2-1; 7 bases agree with TRBD2. J lost 4 bases, V lost 6 bases, and 9 bases had no gene match. This CDR3 spans 15 amino acids. Germline CDR1 reads MNHEY; CDR2 reads SVGAGI. CDR3 residues: CASRRAGADYNEQFF. In DNA, the CDR3 is TGTGCCAGCAGGAGGGCGGGAGCGGATTACAATGAGCAGTTCTTC.

The chain combines TRBV30 with TRBJ1-6; TRBD1 matches at 7 bases. V dropped 1 base and J dropped 10; count of bases not matched to a gene: 13. CDR1 GTSNPN and CDR2 SVGIG come from the germline V gene (reference sequence). There are 16 residues in the CDR3. This CDR3 reads CAWSDDLDRRQSPLHF. The CDR3 coding sequence is TGTGCCTGGAGTGACGACTTGGACAGGAGACAGTCACCCCTCCACTTT. Based on the CDR3 plus reference TRBV30 and TRBJ1-6, the full variable domain is SQTIHQWPATLVQPVGSPLSLECTVEGTSNPNLYWYRQAAGRGLQLLFYSVGIGQISSEVPQNLSASRPQDRQFILSSKKLLLSDSGFYLCAWSDDLDRRQSPLHFGNGTRLTVT.

This clone came up once. This chain uses TRBV20-1 with TRBJ1-6; a possible D gene is TRBD1 (6 bases). Germline CDR1 and CDR2: DFQATT and SNEGSKA (reference sequence). The CDR3 length is 16 residues. Trimming removed 3 bases from V and 3 bases from J, with 15 bases in between. The CDR3, as DNA: TGCAGTGCTAGTAAGGACAGTCTAAGCTATAATTCACCCCTCCACTTT. Amino acids: CSASKDSLSYNSPLHF.

V is TRBV7-2 and J is TRBJ2-1; 11 bases line up with TRBD2. The CDR3 is 16 amino acids. V lost 0 bases and J lost 7; bases outside the gene matches: 5. Germline CDR1 and CDR2: SGHTA and FQGNSA. Written as DNA, the CDR3 is TGTGCCAGCAGCTTAGCAGGGCCTAGCGGGAGGAATGAGCAGTTCTTC. Amino acid sequence: CASSLAGPSGRNEQFF. The full variable domain, its missing parts supplied by reference TRBV7-2 and TRBJ2-1, is GAGVSQSPSNKVTEKGKDVELRCDPISGHTALYWYRQSLGQGLEFLIYFQGNSAPDKSGLPSDRFSAERTGGSVSTLTIQRTQQEDSAVYLCASSLAGPSGRNEQFFGPGTRLTVL.